The next 28 T cell receptor beta chains were all read from a single sample in a study of blood T cell repertoires in COVID-19. Clones were read by immunoSEQ multiplex PCR, and TCRdb kept only the in-frame ones, dropping some. The table includes 70,000 to 85,000 clones, 75% to 90% detected once. Sequences were obtained from peripheral blood. These receptors were collected from a woman between 50 and 59 years old with active or convalescent COVID-19.

The rearrangement uses TRBV7-3 and TRBJ2-3; tentatively, D is TRBD2 (6 bases). The CDR3 contains 15 residues. Germline V gives CDR1 SGHTA, CDR2 FQGTGA. Trimming took 5 bases from V and 0 from J, leaving 12 bases between them. CDR3 DNA sequence: TGTGCCAGCAGCAAGGGACTCTTGAGCACAGATACGCAGTATTTT. It codes for CASSKGLLSTDTQYF.

This clone is a singleton in its sample. CDR3 protein: CASSLRVSNQPQHF. Here the CDR3 DNA reads TGCGCCAGCAGCTTGCGGGTTAGCAATCAGCCCCAGCATTTT. The chain links TRBV5-1 to TRBJ1-5; D is unresolved. Germline CDR1 reads SGHRS; CDR2 reads YFSETQ. This CDR3 has 14 residues. V dropped 1 base and J dropped 0 bases, with 5 bases sitting between them.

The chain combines TRBV14 with TRBJ2-7; perhaps TRBD2 as D (7 bases). The CDR3 is made up of 15 amino acids. The germline CDR1 and CDR2 sequences are SGHDN and FVKESK. V gave up 4 bases and J gave up 6 bases, with 19 bases separating them. The CDR3 DNA reads as TGTGCCAGCAGCCCTCGGGCGAGGGGGGGAGGCGAGCAGTACTTC. It translates to CASSPRARGGGEQYF.

The chain has TRBV4-1 and TRBJ2-7, with 7 bases fitting TRBD1. The V and J ends lost 2 bases and 0 bases, in that order; junction bases with no gene match: 4. In germline, CDR1 is MGHRA, CDR2 YSYEKL. The CDR3 sequence is 15 residues long. The CDR3 loop reads CASSQTGASSYEQYF. CDR3 nucleotide sequence: TGCGCCAGCAGCCAAACAGGGGCGAGCTCCTACGAGCAGTACTTC.

The V gene is TRBV6-4, the J gene TRBJ2-5; perhaps TRBD1 as D (5 bases). Trimming removed 9 bases at V and 5 bases at J, with 13 bases between. Germline V lookup: CDR1 MRHNA, CDR2 SNTAGT. CDR3 size: 12 residues. CDR3: CARVKYRETQYF. CDR3 DNA: TGTGCCAGAGTAAAGTACAGGGAGACCCAGTACTTC.

This chain joins TRBV5-1 and TRBJ1-6; 12 nucleotides line up with TRBD1. Germline CDR1 and CDR2: SGHRS and YFSETQ. The length of the CDR3 is 14 residues. V was pared by 3 bases and J by 9 bases, with 1 base of the junction left unmatched. In nucleotides, the CDR3 is TGCGCCAGCAGCTCGGGACAGGGGGCTTCACCCCTCCACTTT. This sequence encodes CASSSGQGASPLHF. Based on the CDR3 plus reference TRBV5-1 and TRBJ1-6, the full variable domain is KAGVTQTPRYLIKTRGQQVTLSCSPISGHRSVSWYQQTPGQGLQFLFEYFSETQRNKGNFPGRFSGRQFSNSRSEMNVSTLELGDSALYLCASSSGQGASPLHFGNGTRLTVT.

The rearrangement uses TRBV19 and TRBJ2-6, with TRBD1 matching 7 bases. Germline CDR1 is LNHDA and CDR2 is SQIVND (reference sequence). The CDR3 length is 15 residues. With V trimmed by 8 bases and J by 0 bases, 4 bases remained unmatched. In nucleotides, the CDR3 is TGTGCCAGTCGGGGACAGAACTCTGGGGCCAACGTCCTGACTTTC. Its translation is CASRGQNSGANVLTF.

This clone was observed a few times. The CDR3 DNA reads TGTGCCAGCAGGAGGGACAGGGACGGCAATCAGCCCCAGCATTTT. Encoded protein: CASRRDRDGNQPQHF. J is TRBJ1-5 and V is TRBV25-1; 9 bases align to TRBD1. Germline V CDR1 and CDR2: MGHDK, SYGVNS. The CDR3 covers 15 residues. Losses at the gene ends were 6 bases for V and 2 bases for J; bases not matched to a gene: 5. The variable domain in full, completed from reference TRBV25-1 and TRBJ1-5, reads EADIYQTPRYLVIGTGKKITLECSQTMGHDKMYWYQQDPGMELHLIHYSYGVNSTEKGDLSSESTVSRIRTEHFPLTLESARPSHTSQYLCASRRDRDGNQPQHFGDGTRLSIL.

This sequence joins TRBV10-3 and TRBJ2-7, with D perhaps TRBD1 (5 bases). Per germline, CDR1 ENHRY and CDR2 SYGVKD. The V end lost 0 bases, the J end lost 5 bases, and 14 bases lay between the germline ends. This CDR3 is 15 amino acids long. The CDR3 protein is CAISESLAGPHEQYF. The CDR3 region has the DNA TGTGCCATCAGTGAGTCCTTGGCAGGGCCCCACGAGCAGTACTTC.

The CDR3 bases are TGTGCCAGCAGCTTAGCTCTTCCTAGTGGTGGCTACACCTTC. Translating gives CASSLALPSGGYTF. The chain has TRBV7-9 and TRBJ1-2; D gene ambiguous. V was pared by 0 bases and J by 7 bases, with 12 bases between. Per the germline V gene, CDR1 is SEHNR and CDR2 is FQNEAQ (reference sequence). The CDR3 runs 14 residues.

The chain is built from TRBV7-2 and TRBJ1-2, with a weak D call TRBD1 (6 bases). Germline lookup yields CDR1 SGHTA and CDR2 FQGNSA. This CDR3 has 15 residues. Trimming removed 1 base at V and 0 bases at J, with 9 bases between. CDR3 bases: TGTGCCAGCAGCTTAGGGACAGACGCTAACTATGGCTACACCTTC. Its protein product is CASSLGTDANYGYTF.

This rearrangement joins TRBV6-5 to TRBJ2-7; D possibly corresponds to TRBD2 (5 bases). CDR1 is MNHEY, CDR2 SVGAGI, per germline. CDR3 length: 12 residues. The V end was cut by 5 bases, the J end by 3 bases, with 8 bases between. DNA for the CDR3: TGTGCCAGCAGTCTTCGGGGCTACGAGCAGTACTTC. Amino acids: CASSLRGYEQYF.

The J gene is TRBJ2-1, the V gene TRBV15; D is possibly TRBD1 (5 bases). Trimming pared 0 bases from V and 5 bases from J, leaving 14 bases between. The CDR3 has 16 amino acids. Per the germline V gene, CDR1 is LNHNV and CDR2 is YYDKDF (reference sequence). CDR3 loop: CATSRDPTTANNEQFF. DNA for the CDR3: TGTGCCACCAGCAGAGATCCCACGACAGCAAACAATGAGCAGTTCTTC.

The gene calls are TRBV5-5 and TRBJ2-5; D is undetermined. CDR3 length: 14 residues. Trimming stripped 2 bases from V and 0 bases from J, with 8 bases between. Germline CDR1 SGHKS, CDR2 YYEKEE (reference sequence). The CDR3, as DNA: TGTGCCAGCAGCTTAGACACCTACCAAGAGACCCAGTACTTC. Amino acids: CASSLDTYQETQYF.

The J gene is TRBJ1-4, the V gene TRBV30; D not certain. Trimming removed 3 bases at V and 4 bases at J, with 9 bases between. This CDR3 is built from 13 residues. The germline gives CDR1 GTSNPN, CDR2 SVGIG (reference sequence). As DNA, the CDR3 is TGTGCCTGGAGCCGAGACATTAATGAAAAACTGTTTTTT. Translated, it gives CAWSRDINEKLFF.

The rearrangement uses TRBV4-1 and TRBJ1-5; weak D call: TRBD1 (6 bases). V lost 3 bases and J 5 bases, leaving 8 bases between the germline ends. The germline V gene has CDR1 MGHRA and CDR2 YSYEKL. This CDR3 contains 13 residues. The CDR3 region has the DNA TGCGCCAGCAGCCAGGGGGCAGATCAGCCCCAGCATTTT. Translated, it gives CASSQGADQPQHF.

The gene calls are TRBV10-3 and TRBJ2-5, with D possibly being TRBD2 (5 bases). Between the trimmed V and J ends, which lost 8 bases and 0 bases, there was a span of 10 bases. The CDR3 is 13 residues long. CDR1 and CDR2 (germline): ENHRY, SYGVKD. CDR3 sequence: CAIGGVNQETQYF. The CDR3 DNA is TGTGCCATCGGAGGAGTCAACCAAGAGACCCAGTACTTC.

V and J are TRBV12-3 or TRBV12-4 and TRBJ2-5; no clear D gene. V lost 5 bases to trimming and J lost 2 bases, with 9 bases between them. This CDR3 region has 13 residues. CDR3 protein: CASSPDLQETQYF. CDR3 in DNA: TGTGCCAGCAGTCCAGATCTTCAAGAGACCCAGTACTTC.

The chain couples TRBV28 to TRBJ1-2; tentatively, D is TRBD1 (6 bases). Trimming stripped 5 bases from V and 7 bases from J, with 20 bases between. The germline V gene encodes CDR1 MDHEN and CDR2 SYDVKM. This CDR3 spans 15 amino acids. CDR3 region: CASSPRDIRSFGYTF. The CDR3 DNA is TGTGCCAGCAGTCCCCGGGACATAAGGAGCTTTGGCTACACCTTC.

There are a few counts of this clone. The rearrangement uses TRBV7-9 and TRBJ1-2, with D hard to call. V lost 1 base to trimming and J lost 4 bases, with 7 bases between them. Germline loops: CDR1 SEHNR, CDR2 FQNEAQ (reference sequence). This CDR3 comprises 13 residues. The DNA of the CDR3 is TGTGCCAGCAGCTTAGAACAATCCTATGGCTACACCTTC. Translation gives CASSLEQSYGYTF.

In the case of this clone: The sample carries other DNA sequences with the same CDR3. The gene calls are TRBV18 and TRBJ1-5, with D hard to call. V dropped 3 bases and J dropped 4 bases, with 10 bases sitting between them. Germline lookup yields CDR1 KGHSH and CDR2 LQKENI. The CDR3 sequence is 14 residues long. CDR3: CASSPGTQNQPQHF. CDR3 sequence (DNA): TGTGCCAGCTCACCCGGTACACAGAATCAGCCCCAGCATTTT. The full variable domain, completed using reference TRBV18 and TRBJ1-5, is NAGVMQNPRHLVRRRGQEARLRCSPMKGHSHVYWYRQLPEEGLKFMVYLQKENIIDESGMPKERFSAEFPKEGPSILRIQQVVRGDSAAYFCASSPGTQNQPQHFGDGTRLSIL.

This chain joins TRBV6-2 or TRBV6-3 and TRBJ2-7; weak D call: TRBD1 (7 bases). CDR1 is MNHEY and CDR2 is SVGEGT in the germline V gene. The ends were cut back, 0 bases at V and 5 bases at J, with 11 bases in the middle. CDR3 length: 14 amino acids. The CDR3 DNA reads TGTGCCAGCAGTTACTCGGAGGGGGCCGACGAGCAGTACTTC. Translated, it gives CASSYSEGADEQYF.

The chain couples TRBV7-2 to TRBJ1-2, with no clear D. The CDR3 contains 14 residues. Germline V gene lookup returns CDR1 SGHTA and CDR2 FQGNSA. Deletions cut 4 bases from V and 2 bases from J, with 11 bases between. CDR3 loop: CASSYGVGNYGYTF. DNA of the CDR3: TGTGCCAGCAGCTACGGGGTTGGGAACTATGGCTACACCTTC. Using reference TRBV7-2 and TRBJ1-2 for the parts outside the CDR3, the full variable domain is GAGVSQSPSNKVTEKGKDVELRCDPISGHTALYWYRQSLGQGLEFLIYFQGNSAPDKSGLPSDRFSAERTGGSVSTLTIQRTQQEDSAVYLCASSYGVGNYGYTFGSGTRLTVV.

The J gene is TRBJ1-2, the V gene TRBV4-1; a possible D gene is TRBD1 (5 bases). The germline V gene has CDR1 MGHRA and CDR2 YSYEKL. This CDR3 is 17 amino acids long. V was trimmed by 0 bases and J by 8 bases, leaving 22 bases between them. This CDR3 is CASSQEGEGTPTRGYTF. CDR3 nucleotides: TGCGCCAGCAGCCAAGAAGGGGAGGGGACGCCGACTAGAGGCTACACCTTC.

This clone came up a few times. V is TRBV7-9 and J is TRBJ1-5; TRBD1 might be the D (5 bases). The CDR3 covers 14 residues. Looked up from germline, CDR1 is SEHNR and CDR2 is FQNEAQ (reference sequence). Trimming cost V 5 bases and J 2 bases, with 10 bases left between them. CDR3 protein: CASSKDTGNQPQHF. DNA of the CDR3: TGTGCCAGCAGCAAGGACACTGGCAATCAGCCCCAGCATTTT.

This CDR3 reads CASSVTSGGTYNEQFF. Here the CDR3 DNA reads TGTGCCAGCAGTGTTACTAGCGGGGGGACATACAATGAGCAGTTCTTC. This sequence joins TRBV6-1 and TRBJ2-1; 12 bases match TRBD2. There are 16 residues in the CDR3. Germline V lookup: CDR1 MNHNS, CDR2 SASEGT. Trimming cost V 4 bases and J 4 bases; bases outside gene matches: 5.

This clone has only one observation. V gene TRBV30 combines with J gene TRBJ1-1; 9 nucleotides agree with TRBD1. Germline CDR1 and CDR2: GTSNPN and SVGIG (reference sequence). V was clipped by 1 base and J by 7 bases; unmatched bases: 1. The CDR3 runs to 12 residues. This CDR3 is CAWSGTGVEAFF. The CDR3 nucleotides are TGTGCCTGGAGTGGGACAGGGGTTGAAGCTTTCTTT.

The chain recombines TRBV19 with TRBJ1-5; D gene unclear. Germline lookup yields CDR1 LNHDA and CDR2 SQIVND (reference sequence). This CDR3 has 14 residues. Trimming took off 5 bases at V and 0 bases at J, with 8 bases between the two ends. The CDR3 loop reads CASSGAGSNQPQHF. The CDR3 DNA is TGTGCCAGTAGTGGAGCGGGTAGCAATCAGCCCCAGCATTTT.